The clone carrying this TCR beta chain showed up many times. TCRdb independently ran MiXCR on the RACE reads; one entry per CDR3 protein. The sample contains 62,000 or so distinct CDR3 sequences, 11% of which appear only once. This entry is derived from a study of human T cells and chemical hapten exposure. Germline lookup yields CDR1 SGHRS and CDR2 YFSETQ. V was clipped by 1 base and J by 3 bases, with 13 bases between them. The CDR3 runs to 16 residues. Time point noted: pre-sensitization, week 0. Treatment defined: therapeutic diphenylcyclopropenone sensitization with weekly scalp DPC. This specimen was whole blood, taken in connection with sensitization to the hapten diphenylcyclopropenone (DPC). The genes are TRBV5-1 and TRBJ2-2; D call uncertain. This sequence originates from a woman in her 50s with alopecia areata. Some clones in this sample may be carry-over from other donors' samples. CDR3 region: CASSLNFGFDTGELFF. DNA of the CDR3: TGCGCCAGCAGCTTGAATTTCGGGTTTGACACCGGGGAGCTGTTTTTT.